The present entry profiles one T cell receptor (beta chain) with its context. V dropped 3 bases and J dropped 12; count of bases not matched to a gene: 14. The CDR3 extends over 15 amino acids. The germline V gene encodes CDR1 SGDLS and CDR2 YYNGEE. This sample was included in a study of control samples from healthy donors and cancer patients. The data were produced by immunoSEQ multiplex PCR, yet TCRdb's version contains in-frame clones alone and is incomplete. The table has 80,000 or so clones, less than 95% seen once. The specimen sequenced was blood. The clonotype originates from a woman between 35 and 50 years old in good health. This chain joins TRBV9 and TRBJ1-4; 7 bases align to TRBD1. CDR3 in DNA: TGTGCCAGCAGCGCCCGACTGCAGGGGGAAGGACAACTGTTTTTT. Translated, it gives CASSARLQGEGQLFF. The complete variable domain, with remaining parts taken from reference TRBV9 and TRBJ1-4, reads DSGVTQTPKHLITATGQRVTLRCSPRSGDLSVYWYQQSLDQGLQFLIQYYNGEERAKGNILERFSAQQFPDLHSELNLSSLELGDSALYFCASSARLQGEGQLFFGSGTQLSVL.